A selection of T cell receptor beta chains follows, all from one sample in a study of CD4+ T cells in melanoma. Libraries were prepared by immunoSEQ multiplex PCR; TCRdb keeps only in-frame clonotypes and omits some of them. Among about 140,000 clones, about nine tenths were seen once, and the ten largest hold about 1.5%. Every receptor here comes from a human donor with melanoma. The CDR3 runs from the conserved cysteine through the conserved F or W. Fields, in order: V gene, J gene, D gene, clone size, CDR3 length, CDR3 DNA, CDR3 protein. The D gene is left open where the match is weak. Some rows mark clone size as missing; the rest say once, few, many or name a class of expanded clone.

v_call: TRBV29-1; j_call: TRBJ1-2; d_call: -; clone_size: -; cdr3_length: 13; cdr3_nt: TGCAGCGTTATGACAGGCTTAAACTATGGCTACACCTTC; cdr3_aa: CSVMTGLNYGYTF
v_call: TRBV27; j_call: TRBJ1-1; d_call: -; clone_size: few; cdr3_length: 11; cdr3_nt: TGTGCCAGCAGTTTAGGACTTCGGGCTTTCTTT; cdr3_aa: CASSLGLRAFF
v_call: TRBV15; j_call: TRBJ2-2; d_call: -; clone_size: -; cdr3_length: 16; cdr3_nt: TGTGCCACCAGCAGAGTGGGGCTGGGGGGCACCGGGGAGCTGTTTTTT; cdr3_aa: CATSRVGLGGTGELFF
v_call: TRBV5-4; j_call: TRBJ2-7; d_call: TRBD1; clone_size: -; cdr3_length: 15; cdr3_nt: TGTGCCAGCAGGGACCCGGGACAGCCAACCTACGAGCAGTACTTC; cdr3_aa: CASRDPGQPTYEQYF
v_call: TRBV19; j_call: TRBJ1-1; d_call: -; clone_size: -; cdr3_length: 17; cdr3_nt: TGTGCCAGTAGTACTTACACCAACGGTTATCGCGGCACTGAAGCTTTCTTT; cdr3_aa: CASSTYTNGYRGTEAFF
v_call: TRBV5-4; j_call: TRBJ2-7; d_call: -; clone_size: -; cdr3_length: 13; cdr3_nt: TGTGCCAGCAGCCAGACAGCCCCCTACGAGCAGTACTTC; cdr3_aa: CASSQTAPYEQYF
v_call: TRBV5-6; j_call: TRBJ2-7; d_call: -; clone_size: -; cdr3_length: 14; cdr3_nt: TGTGCCAGCAGCTTGCGGGGATGGAACTACGAGCAGTACTTC; cdr3_aa: CASSLRGWNYEQYF
v_call: TRBV7-9; j_call: TRBJ2-1; d_call: -; clone_size: -; cdr3_length: 16; cdr3_nt: TGTGCCAGCAGCTTAGATTCCCCTGGGGAGACGAATGAGCAGTTCTTC; cdr3_aa: CASSLDSPGETNEQFF
v_call: TRBV6-6; j_call: TRBJ1-2; d_call: -; clone_size: -; cdr3_length: 12; cdr3_nt: TGTGCCAGCAGCCAGACCTTAGGGGGCTACACCTTC; cdr3_aa: CASSQTLGGYTF
v_call: TRBV7-9; j_call: TRBJ2-2; d_call: -; clone_size: once; cdr3_length: 13; cdr3_nt: TGTGCCAGCAGCCGGACGGACACCGGGGAGCTGTTTTTT; cdr3_aa: CASSRTDTGELFF
v_call: TRBV2; j_call: TRBJ1-2; d_call: -; clone_size: -; cdr3_length: 16; cdr3_nt: TGTGCCAGCAGTGGCGGGGGTACTGGACGTCAAGGGGGCTACACCTTC; cdr3_aa: CASSGGGTGRQGGYTF
v_call: TRBV5-1; j_call: TRBJ1-6; d_call: -; clone_size: once; cdr3_length: 14; cdr3_nt: TGCGCCAGCAGCTTGGGACAGGATAATTCACCCCTCCACTTT; cdr3_aa: CASSLGQDNSPLHF
v_call: TRBV6-5; j_call: TRBJ1-5; d_call: -; clone_size: -; cdr3_length: 15; cdr3_nt: TGTGCCAGCAGTTACGGTGACAGGCCGGGTCAGCCCCAGCATTTT; cdr3_aa: CASSYGDRPGQPQHF
v_call: TRBV6-5; j_call: TRBJ1-1; d_call: -; clone_size: -; cdr3_length: 16; cdr3_nt: TGTGCCAGCAGTTACGGGTATACAGGGCCCAACACTGAAGCTTTCTTT; cdr3_aa: CASSYGYTGPNTEAFF
v_call: TRBV5-1; j_call: TRBJ2-2; d_call: -; clone_size: once; cdr3_length: 17; cdr3_nt: TGCGCCAGCAGCTTGGGCAGGGACTTTTCCTTCACCGGGGAGCTGTTTTTT; cdr3_aa: CASSLGRDFSFTGELFF
v_call: TRBV14; j_call: TRBJ2-2; d_call: -; clone_size: -; cdr3_length: 14; cdr3_nt: TGTGCCAGCAGCCTTCTTCCGGGTACCGGGGAGCTGTTTTTT; cdr3_aa: CASSLLPGTGELFF
v_call: TRBV7-3; j_call: TRBJ2-2; d_call: -; clone_size: -; cdr3_length: 15; cdr3_nt: TGTGCCAGCAGCTCAAAACAGGGTTTCACCGGGGAGCTGTTTTTT; cdr3_aa: CASSSKQGFTGELFF
v_call: TRBV9; j_call: TRBJ1-3; d_call: -; clone_size: -; cdr3_length: 15; cdr3_nt: TGTGCCAGCAGCGTATCCGGGGGTACTGGAAACACCATATATTTT; cdr3_aa: CASSVSGGTGNTIYF
v_call: TRBV7-9; j_call: TRBJ1-2; d_call: TRBD1; clone_size: -; cdr3_length: 14; cdr3_nt: TGTGCCAGCAGCTTCCAGGGGGTGGTGGATGGCTACACCTTC; cdr3_aa: CASSFQGVVDGYTF
v_call: TRBV10-2; j_call: TRBJ2-2; d_call: -; clone_size: once; cdr3_length: 14; cdr3_nt: TGCGCCAGCAGTGAGCCCAGTCGTACCGGGGAGCTGTTTTTT; cdr3_aa: CASSEPSRTGELFF
v_call: TRBV18; j_call: TRBJ2-1; d_call: -; clone_size: -; cdr3_length: 16; cdr3_nt: TGTGCCAGCTCACCCCAGCGGGCTTTACGGGACAATGAGCAGTTCTTC; cdr3_aa: CASSPQRALRDNEQFF
v_call: TRBV4-2; j_call: TRBJ2-5; d_call: -; clone_size: -; cdr3_length: 16; cdr3_nt: TGTGCCAGCAGCCAAACCATAGCTGGTTCACAAGAGACCCAGTACTTC; cdr3_aa: CASSQTIAGSQETQYF
v_call: TRBV2; j_call: TRBJ1-1; d_call: -; clone_size: -; cdr3_length: 13; cdr3_nt: TGTGCCAGCAGGATCAACAGGAACACTGAAGCTTTCTTT; cdr3_aa: CASRINRNTEAFF
v_call: TRBV10-1; j_call: TRBJ1-1; d_call: TRBD1; clone_size: -; cdr3_length: 14; cdr3_nt: TGCGCCAGCAGTGGCGGGACAGAGAACACTGAAGCTTTCTTT; cdr3_aa: CASSGGTENTEAFF
v_call: TRBV2; j_call: TRBJ1-5; d_call: -; clone_size: -; cdr3_length: 14; cdr3_nt: TGTGCCAGCAGTGACAGCGGGGGAAATCAGCCCCAGCATTTT; cdr3_aa: CASSDSGGNQPQHF
v_call: TRBV27; j_call: TRBJ2-7; d_call: -; clone_size: -; cdr3_length: 13; cdr3_nt: TGTGCCAGCAGTTCCCGACGGGGCTACGAGCAGTACTTC; cdr3_aa: CASSSRRGYEQYF
v_call: TRBV5-5; j_call: TRBJ2-5; d_call: TRBD2; clone_size: -; cdr3_length: 16; cdr3_nt: TGTGCCAGCAGCTTGGGTAGCGGGGCCTCCCAAGAGACCCAGTACTTC; cdr3_aa: CASSLGSGASQETQYF
v_call: TRBV7-6; j_call: TRBJ1-3; d_call: -; clone_size: -; cdr3_length: 14; cdr3_nt: TGTGCCAGCAGCTTGACAGACTCTGGAAACACCATATATTTT; cdr3_aa: CASSLTDSGNTIYF
v_call: TRBV5-1; j_call: TRBJ1-5; d_call: -; clone_size: -; cdr3_length: 14; cdr3_nt: TGCGCCAGCAGCTTGGATGGGGGGGGTCAGCCCCAGCATTTT; cdr3_aa: CASSLDGGGQPQHF
v_call: TRBV5-1; j_call: TRBJ2-5; d_call: -; clone_size: -; cdr3_length: 15; cdr3_nt: TGCGCCAGCAGCTTGGACGGTAGTCGAGTGGAGACCCAGTACTTC; cdr3_aa: CASSLDGSRVETQYF
v_call: TRBV2; j_call: TRBJ2-5; d_call: TRBD2; clone_size: -; cdr3_length: 16; cdr3_nt: TGTGCCAGCAGTGGCTCAGCGGGGGGGCTACGAAAGACCCAGTACTTC; cdr3_aa: CASSGSAGGLRKTQYF
v_call: TRBV6-6; j_call: TRBJ1-1; d_call: TRBD1; clone_size: -; cdr3_length: 13; cdr3_nt: TGTGCCAGCAGTTACTCGGACAGGCGGGAAGCTTTCTTT; cdr3_aa: CASSYSDRREAFF
v_call: TRBV27; j_call: TRBJ2-3; d_call: TRBD1; clone_size: -; cdr3_length: 15; cdr3_nt: TGTGCCAGCAGTGGCCGACAGGGGGTCACAGATACGCAGTATTTT; cdr3_aa: CASSGRQGVTDTQYF
v_call: TRBV5-1; j_call: TRBJ1-1; d_call: -; clone_size: -; cdr3_length: 14; cdr3_nt: TGCGCCAGCAGCTGGACCACAGTGAACACTGAAGCTTTCTTT; cdr3_aa: CASSWTTVNTEAFF
v_call: TRBV5-1; j_call: TRBJ2-3; d_call: TRBD1; clone_size: once; cdr3_length: 17; cdr3_nt: TGCGCCAGCAGCTTGGCCAGACAGGGGGTGAGAACAGATACGCAGTATTTT; cdr3_aa: CASSLARQGVRTDTQYF
v_call: TRBV6-6; j_call: TRBJ2-5; d_call: -; clone_size: -; cdr3_length: 13; cdr3_nt: TGTGCCAGCAGTGCCCGGGACGCGGAGACCCAGTACTTC; cdr3_aa: CASSARDAETQYF
v_call: TRBV9; j_call: TRBJ1-1; d_call: TRBD1; clone_size: -; cdr3_length: 15; cdr3_nt: TGTGCCAGCAGCCCTGACAGGGGGCGATACCCTGAAGCTTTCTTT; cdr3_aa: CASSPDRGRYPEAFF
v_call: TRBV5-4; j_call: TRBJ1-6; d_call: TRBD1; clone_size: -; cdr3_length: 13; cdr3_nt: TGTGCCAGCAGCCCCGGGACAGGGGTTCCCCTCCACTTT; cdr3_aa: CASSPGTGVPLHF
v_call: TRBV9; j_call: TRBJ1-6; d_call: -; clone_size: -; cdr3_length: 15; cdr3_nt: TGTGCCAGCAGCGCAGGCAGGGGTGGGAATTCACCCCTCCACTTT; cdr3_aa: CASSAGRGGNSPLHF
v_call: TRBV9; j_call: TRBJ2-7; d_call: TRBD1; clone_size: -; cdr3_length: 15; cdr3_nt: TGTGCCAGCAGCGTAACCGGGACAGCCGCCTACGAGCAGTACTTC; cdr3_aa: CASSVTGTAAYEQYF
v_call: TRBV29-1; j_call: TRBJ2-1; d_call: -; clone_size: -; cdr3_length: 11; cdr3_nt: TGCAGCGTGGGTTCCTACAATGAGCAGTTCTTC; cdr3_aa: CSVGSYNEQFF
v_call: TRBV5-1; j_call: TRBJ2-4; d_call: -; clone_size: -; cdr3_length: 18; cdr3_nt: TGCGCCAGCAGCCCCAACCCGGGACACGACCTAGCCAAAAACATTCAGTACTTC; cdr3_aa: CASSPNPGHDLAKNIQYF
v_call: TRBV6-5; j_call: TRBJ1-3; d_call: -; clone_size: -; cdr3_length: 14; cdr3_nt: TGTGCCAGCCACTCAGGGTATTCTGGAAACACCATATATTTT; cdr3_aa: CASHSGYSGNTIYF
v_call: TRBV2; j_call: TRBJ1-1; d_call: -; clone_size: -; cdr3_length: 14; cdr3_nt: TGTGCCAGCGGAAACAGTTACTCGAACACTGAAGCTTTCTTT; cdr3_aa: CASGNSYSNTEAFF
v_call: TRBV5-4; j_call: TRBJ2-3; d_call: TRBD2; clone_size: -; cdr3_length: 15; cdr3_nt: TGTGCCAGCAGGACCGGGACTAGGATTGCAGATACGCAGTATTTT; cdr3_aa: CASRTGTRIADTQYF
v_call: TRBV7-3; j_call: TRBJ2-5; d_call: TRBD2; clone_size: -; cdr3_length: 15; cdr3_nt: TGTGCCAGCAGCTTAGACGGGGGGGTGGCCGGGACCCAGTACTTC; cdr3_aa: CASSLDGGVAGTQYF